This T cell receptor beta chain was retrieved from a study of shared clonotypes between healthy human individuals. In the study overall: Researchers assigned three CD4 naive, three CD4 memory, two CD8 naive and one CD8 memory plate to each donor. Broader study findings: Across subsets, estimated richness was generally greater for naive than for memory populations.

Regarding this clone: Its antigen is not identified.

The table came from immunoSEQ multiplex PCR; TCRdb's copy has only in-frame clones and leaves some out. The sample has around 2,000,000 clones; roughly 95% are singletons. Germline CDR1 reads SGHNT; CDR2 reads YYREEE (reference sequence). The CDR3 runs to 17 residues. Between the trimmed V and J ends, which lost 1 base and 0 bases, there was a span of 13 bases. The sample consisted of naive CD4+ T cells sorted from blood. Stated subset: CD45RA+ positively selected. The source of this sequence is a man aged 18 to 30 in good health. The genes are TRBV5-4 and TRBJ2-2, with D perhaps TRBD1 (6 bases). In DNA form, the CDR3 reads TGTGCCAGCAGCTTGAAGCAGGGGCAAACGAACACCGGGGAGCTGTTTTTT. It translates to CASSLKQGQTNTGELFF. The full variable domain, in which reference TRBV5-4 and TRBJ2-2 provide the parts outside the CDR3, is ETGVTQSPTHLIKTRGQQVTLRCSSQSGHNTVSWYQQALGQGPQFIFQYYREEENGRGNFPPRFSGLQFPNYSSELNVNALELDDSALYLCASSLKQGQTNTGELFFGEGSRLTVL.